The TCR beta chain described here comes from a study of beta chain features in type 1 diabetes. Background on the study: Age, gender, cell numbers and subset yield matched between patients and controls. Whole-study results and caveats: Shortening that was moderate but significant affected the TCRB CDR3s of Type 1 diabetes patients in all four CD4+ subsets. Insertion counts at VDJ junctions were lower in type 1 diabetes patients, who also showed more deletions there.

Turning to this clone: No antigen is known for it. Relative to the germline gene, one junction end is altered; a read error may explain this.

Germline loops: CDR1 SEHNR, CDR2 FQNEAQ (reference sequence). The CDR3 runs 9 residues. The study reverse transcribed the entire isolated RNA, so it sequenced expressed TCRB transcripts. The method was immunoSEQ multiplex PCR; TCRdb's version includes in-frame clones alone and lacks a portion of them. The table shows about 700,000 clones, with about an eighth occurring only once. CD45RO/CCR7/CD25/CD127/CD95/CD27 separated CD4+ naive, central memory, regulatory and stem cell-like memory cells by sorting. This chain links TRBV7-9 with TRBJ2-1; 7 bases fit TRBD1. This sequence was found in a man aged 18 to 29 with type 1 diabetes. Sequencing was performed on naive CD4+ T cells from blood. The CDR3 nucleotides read TGTGCCAGCAGCACACAGGGGATCTTC. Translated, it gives CASSTQGIF.